The clone carrying this TCR beta chain was seen a few times. The PCR contained 60 Vbeta and 13 Jbeta primers. Clones were read by immunoSEQ multiplex PCR, and TCRdb kept only the in-frame ones, dropping some. This sample has about 200,000 clones, with 60% to 80% found just once. This specimen belongs to a study of cytomegalovirus exposure and HLA in healthy donors. CDR3 size: 15 residues. Looked up from germline, CDR1 is LGHNA and CDR2 is YSLEER. The ends were cut back, 0 bases at V and 1 base at J, with 4 bases in the middle. This TCR was recovered from a male donor in good health and CMV-seronegative. The sample comprised PBMCs. V gene TRBV4-3 combines with J gene TRBJ1-6, with D hard to call. CDR3: CASSQEQSYNSPLHF. In nucleotides, the CDR3 is TGCGCCAGCAGCCAAGAACAATCCTATAATTCACCCCTCCACTTT.